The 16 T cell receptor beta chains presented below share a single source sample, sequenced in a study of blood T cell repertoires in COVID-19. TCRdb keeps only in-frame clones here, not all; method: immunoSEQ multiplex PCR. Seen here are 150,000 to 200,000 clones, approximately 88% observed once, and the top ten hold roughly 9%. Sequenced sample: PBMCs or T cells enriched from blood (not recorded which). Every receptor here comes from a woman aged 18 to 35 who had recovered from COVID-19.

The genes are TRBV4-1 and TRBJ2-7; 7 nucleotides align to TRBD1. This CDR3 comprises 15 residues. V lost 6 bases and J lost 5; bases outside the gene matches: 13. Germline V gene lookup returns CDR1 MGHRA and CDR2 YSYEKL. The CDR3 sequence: CASRVEDRKMNEQYF. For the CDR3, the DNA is TGCGCCAGCAGAGTAGAGGACAGGAAAATGAACGAGCAGTACTTC.

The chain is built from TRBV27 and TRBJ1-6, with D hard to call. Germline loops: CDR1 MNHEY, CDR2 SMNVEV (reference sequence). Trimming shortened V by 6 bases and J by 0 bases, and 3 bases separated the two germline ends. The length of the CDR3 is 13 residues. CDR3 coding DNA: TGTGCCAGCAGCCTCTCCTATAATTCACCCCTCCACTTT. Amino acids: CASSLSYNSPLHF.

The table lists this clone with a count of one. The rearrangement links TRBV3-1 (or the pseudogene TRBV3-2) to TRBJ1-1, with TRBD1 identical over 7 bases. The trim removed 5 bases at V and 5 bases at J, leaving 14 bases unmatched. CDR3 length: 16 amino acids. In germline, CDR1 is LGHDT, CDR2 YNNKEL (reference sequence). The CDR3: CASSLRPYRGETEAFF. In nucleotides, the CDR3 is TGTGCCAGCAGCTTGCGGCCCTACAGGGGTGAGACTGAAGCTTTCTTT.

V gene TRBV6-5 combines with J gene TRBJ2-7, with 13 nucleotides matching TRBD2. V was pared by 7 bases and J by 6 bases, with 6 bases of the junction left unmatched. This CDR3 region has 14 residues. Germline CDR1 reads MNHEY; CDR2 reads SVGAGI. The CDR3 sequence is CASIRLAGGLEQYF. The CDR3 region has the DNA TGTGCCAGCATCCGACTAGCGGGAGGTCTCGAGCAGTACTTC.

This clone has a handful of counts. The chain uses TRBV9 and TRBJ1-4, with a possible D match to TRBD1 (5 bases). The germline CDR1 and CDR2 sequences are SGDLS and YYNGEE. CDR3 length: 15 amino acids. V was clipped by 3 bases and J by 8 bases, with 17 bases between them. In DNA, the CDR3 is TGTGCCAGCAGCGAGGGGAACTCAGGTGGCGAAAAACTGTTTTTT. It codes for CASSEGNSGGEKLFF.

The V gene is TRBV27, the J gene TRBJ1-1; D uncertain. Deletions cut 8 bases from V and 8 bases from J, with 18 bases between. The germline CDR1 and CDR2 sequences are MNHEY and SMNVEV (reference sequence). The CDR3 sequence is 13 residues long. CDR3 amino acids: CASRPLGGLEAFF. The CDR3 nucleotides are TGTGCCAGCCGCCCATTGGGAGGGCTGGAAGCTTTCTTT.

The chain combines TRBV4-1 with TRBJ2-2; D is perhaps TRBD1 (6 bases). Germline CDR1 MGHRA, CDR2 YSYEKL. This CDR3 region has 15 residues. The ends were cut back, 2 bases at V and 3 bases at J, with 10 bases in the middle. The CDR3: CASSQRDTDTGELFF. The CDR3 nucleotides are TGCGCCAGCAGCCAAAGGGACACCGACACCGGGGAGCTGTTTTTT.

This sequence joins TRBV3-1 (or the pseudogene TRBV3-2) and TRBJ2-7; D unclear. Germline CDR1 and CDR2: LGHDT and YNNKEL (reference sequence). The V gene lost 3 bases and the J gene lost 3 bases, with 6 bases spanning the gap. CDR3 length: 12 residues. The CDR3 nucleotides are TGTGCCAGCAGCCATGGCTTCTACGAGCAGTACTTC. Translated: CASSHGFYEQYF.

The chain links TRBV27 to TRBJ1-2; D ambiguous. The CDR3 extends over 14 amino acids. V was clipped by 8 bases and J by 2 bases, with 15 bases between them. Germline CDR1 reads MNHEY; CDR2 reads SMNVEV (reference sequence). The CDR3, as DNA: TGTGCCAGCGCGGGAGGGAGTTCAAACTATGGCTACACCTTC. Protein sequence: CASAGGSSNYGYTF.

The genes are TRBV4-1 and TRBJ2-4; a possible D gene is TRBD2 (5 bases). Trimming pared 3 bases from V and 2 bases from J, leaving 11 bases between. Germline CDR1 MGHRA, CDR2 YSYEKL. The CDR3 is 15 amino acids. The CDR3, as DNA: TGCGCCAGCAGCCAGGCGGGTACGCCCAAAAACATTCAGTACTTC. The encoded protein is CASSQAGTPKNIQYF.

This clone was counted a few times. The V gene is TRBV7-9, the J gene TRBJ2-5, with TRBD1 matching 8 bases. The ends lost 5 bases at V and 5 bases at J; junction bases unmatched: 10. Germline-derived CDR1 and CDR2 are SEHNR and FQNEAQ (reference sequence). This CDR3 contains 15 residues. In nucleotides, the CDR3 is TGTGCCAGCAGCACAGAGGGACAGGACAGGGAGACCCAGTACTTC. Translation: CASSTEGQDRETQYF.

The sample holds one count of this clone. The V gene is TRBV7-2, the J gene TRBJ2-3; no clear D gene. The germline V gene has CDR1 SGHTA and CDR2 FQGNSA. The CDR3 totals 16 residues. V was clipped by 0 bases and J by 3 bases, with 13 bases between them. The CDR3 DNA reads TGTGCCAGCAGCTTAGCCTTCCGGGTCGAGACAGATACGCAGTATTTT. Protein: CASSLAFRVETDTQYF. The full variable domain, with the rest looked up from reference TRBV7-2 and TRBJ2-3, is GAGVSQSPSNKVTEKGKDVELRCDPISGHTALYWYRQSLGQGLEFLIYFQGNSAPDKSGLPSDRFSAERTGGSVSTLTIQRTQQEDSAVYLCASSLAFRVETDTQYFGPGTRLTVL.

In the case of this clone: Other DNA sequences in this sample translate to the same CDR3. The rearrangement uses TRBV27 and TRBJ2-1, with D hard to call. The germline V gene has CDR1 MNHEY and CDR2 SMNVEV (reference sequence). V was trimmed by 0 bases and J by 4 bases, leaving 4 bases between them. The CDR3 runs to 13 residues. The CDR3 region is CASSLSSYNEQFF. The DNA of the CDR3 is TGTGCCAGCAGTTTATCATCGTACAATGAGCAGTTCTTC.

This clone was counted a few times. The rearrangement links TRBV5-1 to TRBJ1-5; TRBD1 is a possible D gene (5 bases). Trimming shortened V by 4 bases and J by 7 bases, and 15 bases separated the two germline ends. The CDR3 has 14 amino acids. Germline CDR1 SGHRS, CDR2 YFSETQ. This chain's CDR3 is CASSPGSPGQPQHF. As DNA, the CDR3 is TGCGCCAGCAGCCCAGGGTCTCCCGGACAGCCCCAGCATTTT. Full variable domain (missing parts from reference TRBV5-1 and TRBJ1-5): KAGVTQTPRYLIKTRGQQVTLSCSPISGHRSVSWYQQTPGQGLQFLFEYFSETQRNKGNFPGRFSGRQFSNSRSEMNVSTLELGDSALYLCASSPGSPGQPQHFGDGTRLSIL.

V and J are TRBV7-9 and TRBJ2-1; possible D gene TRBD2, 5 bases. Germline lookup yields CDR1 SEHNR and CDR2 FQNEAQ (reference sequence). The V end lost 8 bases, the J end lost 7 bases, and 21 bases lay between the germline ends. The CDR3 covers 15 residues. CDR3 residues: CASRQGLTFDNEQFF. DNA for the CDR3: TGTGCCAGCCGCCAAGGACTGACTTTTGATAATGAGCAGTTCTTC.

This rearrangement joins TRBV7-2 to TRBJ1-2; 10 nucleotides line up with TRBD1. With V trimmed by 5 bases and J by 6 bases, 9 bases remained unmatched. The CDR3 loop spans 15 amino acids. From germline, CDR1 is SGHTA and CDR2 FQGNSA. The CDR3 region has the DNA TGTGCCAGCAGCGCCAGACAGGGGGCGCCCCATGGCTACACCTTC. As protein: CASSARQGAPHGYTF. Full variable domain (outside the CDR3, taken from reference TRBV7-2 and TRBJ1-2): GAGVSQSPSNKVTEKGKDVELRCDPISGHTALYWYRQSLGQGLEFLIYFQGNSAPDKSGLPSDRFSAERTGGSVSTLTIQRTQQEDSAVYLCASSARQGAPHGYTFGSGTRLTVV.